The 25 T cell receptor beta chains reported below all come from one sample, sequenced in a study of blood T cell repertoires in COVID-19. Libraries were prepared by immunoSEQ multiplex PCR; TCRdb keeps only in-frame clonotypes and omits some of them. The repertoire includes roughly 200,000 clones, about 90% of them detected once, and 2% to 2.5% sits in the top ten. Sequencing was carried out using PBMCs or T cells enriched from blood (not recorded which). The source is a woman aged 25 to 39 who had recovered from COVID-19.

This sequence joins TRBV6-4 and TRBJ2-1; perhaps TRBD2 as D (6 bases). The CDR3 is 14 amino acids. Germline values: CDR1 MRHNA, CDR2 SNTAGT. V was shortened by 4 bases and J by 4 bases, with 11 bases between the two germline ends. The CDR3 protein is CASSGGEAYNEQFF. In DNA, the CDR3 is TGTGCCAGCAGTGGGGGGGAGGCTTACAATGAGCAGTTCTTC.

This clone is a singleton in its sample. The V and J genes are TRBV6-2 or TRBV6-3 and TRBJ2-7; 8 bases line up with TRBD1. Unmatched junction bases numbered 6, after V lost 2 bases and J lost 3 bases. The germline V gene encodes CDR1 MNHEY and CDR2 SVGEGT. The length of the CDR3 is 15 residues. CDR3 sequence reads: CASSYPTGDLYEQYF. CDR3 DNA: TGTGCCAGCAGTTACCCGACAGGGGATCTCTACGAGCAGTACTTC.

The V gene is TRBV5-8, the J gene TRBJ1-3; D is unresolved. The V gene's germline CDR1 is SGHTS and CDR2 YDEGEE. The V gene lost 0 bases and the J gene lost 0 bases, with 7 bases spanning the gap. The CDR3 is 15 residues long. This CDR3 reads CASSLALFSGNTIYF. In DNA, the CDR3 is TGTGCCAGCAGCTTGGCACTTTTCTCTGGAAACACCATATATTTT.

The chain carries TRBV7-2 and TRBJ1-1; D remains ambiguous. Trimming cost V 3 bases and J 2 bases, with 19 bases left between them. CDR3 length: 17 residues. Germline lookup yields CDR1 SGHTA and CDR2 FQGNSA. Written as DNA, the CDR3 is TGTGCCAGCAGCTTTTTTGGGTTACAAGCGACTAACACTGAAGCTTTCTTT. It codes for CASSFFGLQATNTEAFF.

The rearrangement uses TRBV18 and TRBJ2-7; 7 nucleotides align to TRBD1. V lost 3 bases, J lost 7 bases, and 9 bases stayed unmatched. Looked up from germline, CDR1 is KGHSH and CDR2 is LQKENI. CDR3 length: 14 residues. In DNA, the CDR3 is TGTGCCAGCTCACCCTATGACAGGGCTGAGGAGCAGTACTTC. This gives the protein CASSPYDRAEEQYF.

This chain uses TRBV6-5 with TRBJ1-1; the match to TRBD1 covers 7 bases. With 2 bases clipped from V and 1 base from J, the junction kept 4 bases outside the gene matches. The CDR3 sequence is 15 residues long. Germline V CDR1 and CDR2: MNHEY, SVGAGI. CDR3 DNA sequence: TGTGCCAGCAGTTACGGAGGGACAGAGAACACTGAAGCTTTCTTT. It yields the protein CASSYGGTENTEAFF.

The CDR3 reads CASNKRGGGRYGYTF. The CDR3 DNA sequence: TGTGCCAGCAACAAAAGGGGCGGGGGCCGCTATGGCTACACCTTC. The chain recombines TRBV7-2 with TRBJ1-2, with D perhaps matching TRBD1 (6 bases). The V gene lost 7 bases and the J gene lost 4 bases, with 19 bases spanning the gap. This CDR3 is 15 amino acids long. The V gene's germline CDR1 is SGHTA and CDR2 FQGNSA.

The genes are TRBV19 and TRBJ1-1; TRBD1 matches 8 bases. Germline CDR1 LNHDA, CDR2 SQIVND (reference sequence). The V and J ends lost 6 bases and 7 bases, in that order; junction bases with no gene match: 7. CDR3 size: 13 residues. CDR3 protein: CASSTRQGFEAFF. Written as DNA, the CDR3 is TGTGCCAGTAGCACCCGACAGGGGTTTGAAGCTTTCTTT.

This chain's CDR3 is CASRNRGEPINEQFF. The DNA for the CDR3 is TGTGCCAGCAGAAACAGGGGAGAGCCCATCAATGAGCAGTTCTTC. The gene calls are TRBV2 and TRBJ2-1, with 7 bases identical to TRBD1. CDR3 size: 15 residues. Trimming took 6 bases from V and 6 from J; bases not matched to a gene: 11. Germline values: CDR1 SNHLY, CDR2 FYNNEI.

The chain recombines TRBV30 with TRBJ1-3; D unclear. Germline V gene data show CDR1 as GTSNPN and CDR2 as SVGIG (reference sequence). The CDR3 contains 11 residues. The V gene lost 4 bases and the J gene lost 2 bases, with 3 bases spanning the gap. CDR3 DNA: TGTGCCTGGACAACTGGAAACACCATATATTTT. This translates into CAWTTGNTIYF.

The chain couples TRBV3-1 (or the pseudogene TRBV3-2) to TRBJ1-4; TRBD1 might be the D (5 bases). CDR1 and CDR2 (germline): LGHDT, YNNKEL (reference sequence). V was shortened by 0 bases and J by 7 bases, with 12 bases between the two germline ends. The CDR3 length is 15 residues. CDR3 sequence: CASSQEGRGGEKLFF. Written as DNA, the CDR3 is TGTGCCAGCAGCCAAGAGGGCCGCGGGGGTGAAAAACTGTTTTTT.

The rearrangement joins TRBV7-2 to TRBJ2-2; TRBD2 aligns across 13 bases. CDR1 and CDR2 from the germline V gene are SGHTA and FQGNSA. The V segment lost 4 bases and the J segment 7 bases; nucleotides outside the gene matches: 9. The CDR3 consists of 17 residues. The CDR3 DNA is TGTGCCAGCAGCTCCGTCGGACTAGCGGGAGTTGGCGGGGAGCTGTTTTTT. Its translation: CASSSVGLAGVGGELFF.

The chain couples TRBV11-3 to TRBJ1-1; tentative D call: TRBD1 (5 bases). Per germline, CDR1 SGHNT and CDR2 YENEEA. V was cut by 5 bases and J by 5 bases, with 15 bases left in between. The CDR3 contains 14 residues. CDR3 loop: CASSSRGDRTEAFF. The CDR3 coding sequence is TGTGCCAGCAGCAGCCGGGGGGATAGGACTGAAGCTTTCTTT.

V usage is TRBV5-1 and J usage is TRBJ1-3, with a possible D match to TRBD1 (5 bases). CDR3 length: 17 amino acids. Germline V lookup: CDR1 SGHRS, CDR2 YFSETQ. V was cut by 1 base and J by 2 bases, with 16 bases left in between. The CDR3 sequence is CASSLSRMGHAGNTIYF. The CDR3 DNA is TGCGCCAGCAGCTTGTCTAGGATGGGGCACGCTGGAAACACCATATATTTT.

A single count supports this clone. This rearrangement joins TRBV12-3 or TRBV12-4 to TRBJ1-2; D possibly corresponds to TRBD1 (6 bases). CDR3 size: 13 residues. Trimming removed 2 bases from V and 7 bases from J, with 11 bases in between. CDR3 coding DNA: TGTGCCAGCAGTTTAAACAGGGTGGCTGGCTACACCTTC. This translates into CASSLNRVAGYTF.

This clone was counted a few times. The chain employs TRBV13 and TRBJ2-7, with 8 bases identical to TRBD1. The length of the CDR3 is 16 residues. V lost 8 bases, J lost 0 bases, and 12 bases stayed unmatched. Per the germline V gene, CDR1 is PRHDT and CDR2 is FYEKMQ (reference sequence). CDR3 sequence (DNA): TGTGCCAGCGCCCCGTTGGGACAGGAGAGCTCCTACGAGCAGTACTTC. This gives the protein CASAPLGQESSYEQYF. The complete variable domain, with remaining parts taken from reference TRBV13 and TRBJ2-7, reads AAGVIQSPRHLIKEKRETATLKCYPIPRHDTVYWYQQGPGQDPQFLISFYEKMQSDKGSIPDRFSAQQFSDYHSELNMSSLELGDSALYFCASAPLGQESSYEQYFGPGTRLTVT.

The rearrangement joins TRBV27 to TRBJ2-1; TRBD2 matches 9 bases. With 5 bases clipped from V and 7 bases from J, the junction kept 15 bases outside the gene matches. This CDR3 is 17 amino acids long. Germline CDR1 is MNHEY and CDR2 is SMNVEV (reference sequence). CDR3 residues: CASSILPSGALKNEQFF. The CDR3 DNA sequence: TGTGCCAGCAGTATACTACCTAGCGGGGCTTTAAAAAATGAGCAGTTCTTC.

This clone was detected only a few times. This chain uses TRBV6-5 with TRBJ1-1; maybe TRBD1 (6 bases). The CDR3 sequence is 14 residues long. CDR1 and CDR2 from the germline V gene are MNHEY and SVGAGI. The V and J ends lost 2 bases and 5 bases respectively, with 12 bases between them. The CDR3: CASSYDRQGTEAFF. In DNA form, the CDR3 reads TGTGCCAGCAGTTACGACAGGCAAGGGACTGAAGCTTTCTTT.

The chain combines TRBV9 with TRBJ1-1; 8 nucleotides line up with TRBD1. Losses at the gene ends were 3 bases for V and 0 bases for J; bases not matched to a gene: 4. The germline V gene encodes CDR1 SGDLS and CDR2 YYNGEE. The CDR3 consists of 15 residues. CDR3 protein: CASSGGQGMNTEAFF. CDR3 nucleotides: TGTGCCAGCAGCGGCGGACAGGGAATGAACACTGAAGCTTTCTTT.

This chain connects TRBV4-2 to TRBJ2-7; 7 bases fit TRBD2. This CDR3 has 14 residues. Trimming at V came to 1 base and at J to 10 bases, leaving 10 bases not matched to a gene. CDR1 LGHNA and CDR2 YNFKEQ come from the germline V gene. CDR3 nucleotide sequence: TGTGCCAGCAGCCAAGGAGGGGTGGCGGGAGAACAGTACTTC. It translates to CASSQGGVAGEQYF.

The CDR3 sequence: CASSPRGSNYGYTF. CDR3 DNA sequence: TGTGCCAGTAGTCCCAGGGGTTCTAACTATGGCTACACCTTC. V usage is TRBV19 and J usage is TRBJ1-2, with D perhaps matching TRBD1 (6 bases). Trimming pared 5 bases from V and 0 bases from J, leaving 10 bases between. This CDR3 is 14 amino acids long. CDR1 is LNHDA, CDR2 SQIVND, per germline (reference sequence).

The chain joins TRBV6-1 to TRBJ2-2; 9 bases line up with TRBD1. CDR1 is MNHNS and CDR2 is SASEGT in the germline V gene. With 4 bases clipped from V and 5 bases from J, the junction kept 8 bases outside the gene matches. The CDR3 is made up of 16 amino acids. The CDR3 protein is CASSGAGTGLTGELFF. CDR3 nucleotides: TGTGCCAGCAGTGGAGCCGGGACAGGGCTTACCGGGGAGCTGTTTTTT.

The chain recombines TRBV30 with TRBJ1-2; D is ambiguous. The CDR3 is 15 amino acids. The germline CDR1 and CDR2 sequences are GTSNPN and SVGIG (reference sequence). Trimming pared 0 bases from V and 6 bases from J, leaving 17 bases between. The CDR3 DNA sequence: TGTGCCTGGAGTGTACCGCTAGGGAGGAATAATGGCTACACCTTC. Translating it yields CAWSVPLGRNNGYTF.

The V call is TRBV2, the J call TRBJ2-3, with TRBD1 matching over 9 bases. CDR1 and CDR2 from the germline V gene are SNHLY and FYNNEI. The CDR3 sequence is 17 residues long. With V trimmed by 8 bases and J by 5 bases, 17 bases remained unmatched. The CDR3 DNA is TGTGCCAGCCTGATTTCCCCGGACAGGGGTATTAGAGATACGCAGTATTTT. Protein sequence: CASLISPDRGIRDTQYF. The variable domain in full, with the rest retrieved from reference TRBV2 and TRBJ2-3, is EPEVTQTPSHQVTQMGQEVILRCVPISNHLYFYWYRQILGQKVEFLVSFYNNEISEKSEIFDDQFSVERPDGSNFTLKIRSTKLEDSAMYFCASLISPDRGIRDTQYFGPGTRLTVL.

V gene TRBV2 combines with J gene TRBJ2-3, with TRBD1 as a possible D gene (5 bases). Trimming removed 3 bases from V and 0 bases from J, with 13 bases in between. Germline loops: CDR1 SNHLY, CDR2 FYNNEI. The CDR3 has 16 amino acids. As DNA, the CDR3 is TGTGCCAGCAGTGACCTGGACACGGAGAGCACAGATACGCAGTATTTT. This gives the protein CASSDLDTESTDTQYF.